The rows below give T cell receptor beta chains drawn from one sample of a study of CD8 T cells in ankylosing spondylitis. TCRdb recomputed calls from the 5' RACE reads with MiXCR, one row per CDR3 protein. This sample has 150,000 to 200,000 distinct CDR3 sequences; 9.8% occur once, and the top ten carry about 14%. The sequenced sample was blood, either unsorted or a sorted T cell fraction (not recorded which). All receptors derive from a female donor with ankylosing spondylitis or in good health (not recorded which). CDR3s include the opening cysteine and the closing phenylalanine or tryptophan. The D gene is left open where the match is weak. Clone size is not always given. Where it is, it says once, few, many or a class for expanded clones.

v_call	clone_size	d_call	j_call	cdr3_aa	cdr3_nt
TRBV5-5	many	-	TRBJ2-2	CASSFPNTGELFF	TGTGCCAGCAGCTTTCCGAACACCGGGGAGCTGTTTTTT
TRBV6-5	many	TRBD1	TRBJ1-1	CASNLGQGADTEAFF	TGTGCCAGCAATTTGGGACAGGGGGCTGATACTGAAGCTTTCTTT
TRBV9	few	-	TRBJ2-5	CASSVAAGLQETQYF	TGTGCCAGCAGCGTAGCGGCGGGCCTCCAGGAGACCCAGTACTTC
TRBV15	many	-	TRBJ2-1	CATSRGSYNEQFF	TGTGCCACCAGCAGAGGCTCATACAATGAGCAGTTCTTC
TRBV7-7	-	-	TRBJ2-1	CASSLVFDNEQFF	TGTGCCAGCAGCTTAGTTTTCGACAATGAGCAGTTCTTC
TRBV20-1	few	-	TRBJ2-7	CSARDIADPYEQYF	TGCAGTGCTAGAGATATAGCGGACCCCTACGAGCAGTACTTC
TRBV7-9	few	-	TRBJ1-2	CASSLAAHYGYTF	TGTGCCAGCAGCTTAGCGGCCCACTATGGCTACACCTTC
TRBV9	-	-	TRBJ2-2	CASSPRGVGAGELFF	TGTGCCAGCAGCCCCCGCGGGGTTGGGGCCGGGGAGCTGTTTTTT
TRBV28	few	TRBD2	TRBJ2-7	CASSLERESSYEQYF	TGTGCCAGCAGTTTAGAGCGGGAGAGCTCCTACGAGCAGTACTTC
TRBV12-3/TRBV12-4	many	TRBD2	TRBJ2-5	CASLAGGVSETQYF	TGTGCCTCCTTGGCGGGAGGAGTTTCGGAGACCCAGTACTTC
TRBV6-2/TRBV6-3	-	TRBD1	TRBJ2-6	CASDRAGANVLTF	TGTGCCAGCGACAGGGCTGGGGCCAACGTCCTGACTTTC
TRBV7-9	few	-	TRBJ1-4	CASSRSEDGLELFF	TGTGCCAGCAGCCGGAGTGAGGACGGCCTTGAGCTGTTTTTT
TRBV7-9	-	-	TRBJ2-7	CASSVRKGGTYEQYF	TGTGCCAGCAGCGTAAGGAAAGGGGGAACCTACGAGCAGTACTTC
TRBV30	many	-	TRBJ1-5	CAWSLTGLHQPQHF	TGTGCCTGGAGCCTAACAGGGTTGCATCAGCCCCAGCATTTT
TRBV28	-	TRBD2	TRBJ2-5	CASSLPSGAETQYF	TGTGCCAGCAGTTTACCCAGCGGGGCAGAGACCCAGTACTTC
TRBV9	-	-	TRBJ2-1	CASSAEAVEQFF	TGTGCCAGCAGCGCCGAGGCGGTGGAGCAGTTCTTC
TRBV5-1	-	-	TRBJ2-1	CASRGGAWGEQFF	TGCGCCAGCAGAGGCGGGGCCTGGGGCGAGCAGTTCTTC
TRBV15	few	-	TRBJ2-7	CATSRDLGASGEQYF	TGTGCCACCAGCAGAGATCTTGGGGCTAGTGGCGAGCAGTACTTC
TRBV4-1	-	-	TRBJ2-7	CASSQVAGSSYEQYF	TGCGCCAGCAGCCAAGTTGCGGGGTCAAGCTACGAGCAGTACTTC
TRBV20-1	few	-	TRBJ1-2	CSARDRYTPYGYTF	TGCAGTGCTAGGGACAGATATACCCCCTATGGCTACACCTTC
TRBV6-2/TRBV6-3	-	-	TRBJ2-2	CASSWGDDSTGELFF	TGTGCCAGCAGCTGGGGGGACGATAGCACCGGGGAGCTGTTTTTT
TRBV20-1	few	-	TRBJ2-7	CSAREESGVTYEQYF	TGCAGTGCTAGAGAAGAGAGTGGGGTTACCTACGAGCAGTACTTC
TRBV9	few	-	TRBJ2-2	CASSPTRGAGELFF	TGTGCCAGCAGCCCCACGAGGGGCGCCGGGGAGCTGTTTTTT
TRBV12-3/TRBV12-4	many	-	TRBJ2-7	CASSPGPYEQYF	TGTGCCAGCAGCCCGGGACCCTACGAGCAGTACTTC
TRBV7-3	few	-	TRBJ1-1	CASRPGGRDTEAFF	TGTGCCAGCAGACCGGGCGGCCGAGACACTGAAGCTTTCTTT
TRBV7-9	-	-	TRBJ2-1	CASSGVGDEQFF	TGTGCCAGCAGCGGCGTCGGCGATGAGCAGTTCTTC
TRBV2	-	TRBD1	TRBJ2-1	CASSAMGGTDNEQFF	TGTGCCAGCAGCGCCATGGGTGGGACAGATAATGAGCAGTTCTTC
TRBV29-1	few	TRBD1	TRBJ2-7	CSVEEEGQGTSGEQYF	TGCAGCGTTGAAGAGGAAGGACAGGGGACCTCGGGTGAGCAGTACTTC
TRBV28	few	-	TRBJ1-6	CASSYARWGPLHF	TGTGCCAGCAGCTACGCCCGTTGGGGGCCCCTCCACTTT
TRBV4-1	-	-	TRBJ2-7	CASSQGNHYEQYF	TGCGCCAGCAGCCAAGGCAACCACTACGAGCAGTACTTC
TRBV5-6	-	-	TRBJ1-2	CASSFPRGAIDYGYTF	TGTGCCAGCAGCTTCCCGAGGGGGGCAATTGACTATGGCTACACCTTC
TRBV7-9	many	-	TRBJ2-7	CASSLGDGIEQYF	TGTGCCAGCAGCTTAGGGGACGGAATCGAGCAGTACTTC
TRBV7-9	-	-	TRBJ2-7	CASSRTGEQYF	TGTGCCAGCAGCAGGACTGGGGAGCAGTACTTC
TRBV11-2	-	-	TRBJ2-7	CASSLARFYEQYF	TGTGCCAGCAGCTTAGCCAGGTTTTACGAGCAGTACTTC
TRBV2	few	-	TRBJ2-7	CASGRVVGSPYEQYF	TGTGCCAGCGGACGAGTCGTCGGGAGCCCCTACGAGCAGTACTTC
TRBV7-6	few	TRBD2	TRBJ2-3	CASSLRLAGGTDTQYF	TGTGCCAGCAGCTTACGGCTAGCGGGGGGTACTGATACGCAGTATTTT
TRBV21-1	few	-	TRBJ1-6	CASSKIRRAPNNSPLHF	TGTGCCAGCAGCAAAATACGACGGGCCCCAAATAATTCACCCCTCCACTTT
TRBV30	few	-	TRBJ2-2	CAWKGIGELFF	TGTGCCTGGAAAGGGATCGGGGAGCTGTTTTTT
TRBV20-1	-	TRBD1	TRBJ2-7	CSASGQDGYEQYF	TGCAGTGCTTCGGGACAGGATGGGTACGAGCAGTACTTC
TRBV5-1	many	-	TRBJ1-1	CASSLGTYRRTEAFF	TGCGCCAGCAGCTTGGGAACCTATAGGAGGACTGAAGCTTTCTTT
TRBV24-1	many	-	TRBJ2-1	CATESAYNEQFF	TGTGCCACCGAATCGGCCTACAATGAGCAGTTCTTC
TRBV12-3/TRBV12-4	many	-	TRBJ2-1	CASSLGIGMNEQFF	TGTGCCAGCAGTCTAGGCATTGGGATGAATGAGCAGTTCTTC
TRBV6-2/TRBV6-3	few	-	TRBJ2-5	CASSYSGRPETQYF	TGTGCCAGCAGTTACTCAGGCCGGCCGGAGACCCAGTACTTC
TRBV3-1	-	-	TRBJ1-1	CASSQDGWGGQNEAFF	TGTGCCAGCAGCCAAGATGGTTGGGGGGGACAAAATGAAGCTTTCTTT
TRBV25-1	-	TRBD2	TRBJ2-1	CASLGTSGYNEQFF	TGTGCCAGTCTTGGGACTAGCGGGTACAATGAGCAGTTCTTC
TRBV6-6	-	TRBD2	TRBJ2-1	CASSSLTSGFF	TGTGCCAGCAGTTCCTTGACTAGCGGGTTCTTC
TRBV7-9	many	-	TRBJ1-5	CASSPGTIREPQHF	TGTGCCAGCAGCCCCGGGACAATCCGGGAGCCCCAGCATTTT
TRBV7-9	many	-	TRBJ1-1	CASSPSGLINTEAFF	TGTGCCAGCAGCCCATCGGGACTCATAAACACTGAAGCTTTCTTT
TRBV12-3/TRBV12-4	few	-	TRBJ2-1	CASSPRTGNNEQFF	TGTGCCAGCAGTCCCAGGACTGGAAACAATGAGCAGTTCTTC
TRBV29-1	many	TRBD1	TRBJ1-1	CSVVDRAGPTAFF	TGCAGCGTAGTAGACAGGGCAGGCCCAACAGCTTTCTTT
TRBV5-1	-	-	TRBJ1-3	CASSLNENSGNTIYF	TGCGCCAGCAGCCTAAACGAGAATTCTGGAAACACCATATATTTT
TRBV29-1	many	-	TRBJ2-1	CSVAGPGAPYNEQFF	TGCAGCGTTGCCGGCCCGGGGGCCCCCTACAATGAGCAGTTCTTC
TRBV20-1	-	TRBD2	TRBJ2-4	CSAFDRGTSDDIQYF	TGCAGTGCCTTCGACCGAGGGACTAGCGACGACATTCAGTACTTC
TRBV7-8	many	TRBD2	TRBJ2-1	CASSSNGGGRLAGAYNEQFF	TGTGCCAGCAGCTCCAACGGCGGGGGGAGACTAGCGGGCGCCTACAATGAGCAGTTCTTC
TRBV14	-	-	TRBJ2-4	CASSQSGLLAKNIQYF	TGTGCCAGCAGCCAATCGGGTTTGCTGGCCAAAAACATTCAGTACTTC